This is a list of T cell receptor beta chains from one sample in a study of cytomegalovirus exposure and HLA in healthy donors. Method: immunoSEQ multiplex PCR; TCRdb's copy keeps in-frame clones and lacks some. The sample yields about 150,000 clones, about 80% seen once. The sequenced sample was PBMCs. These receptors were collected from a man aged 35-49 years in good health and CMV-seropositive. Each CDR3 is given with its conserved first and last residue.

TRBV28	TRBJ2-7	CASSFNSLYEQYF
TRBV19	TRBJ1-5	CASSISGNQPQHF
TRBV28	TRBJ2-7	CASSLSATYEQYF
TRBV7-2	TRBJ1-5	CASSLDSYSNQPQHF
TRBV10-3	TRBJ2-3	CATRRGRDTDTQYF
TRBV28	TRBJ1-6	CASSSPSRSLHF
TRBV19	TRBJ1-2	CASSQGWIGYTF
TRBV10-3	TRBJ1-2	CAIRTTGEGYTF
TRBV9	TRBJ1-1	CASSPPTRGPEGQGTEAFF
TRBV5-1	TRBJ2-7	CASSLGQYEQYF
TRBV28	TRBJ2-5	CASSPGGLSIETQYF
TRBV2	TRBJ2-7	CASSEAGLAGEQYF
TRBV5-1	TRBJ2-7	CASSRGQGASSYEQYF
TRBV28	TRBJ1-4	CASSLFAGKLFF
TRBV27	TRBJ2-7	CASSPQATRTYEQYF
TRBV9	TRBJ2-1	CASSVGILAGVNEQFF
TRBV27	TRBJ2-4	CASSPRVGGNIQYF
TRBV5-1	TRBJ1-1	CASSVTGMNTEAFF
TRBV7-3	TRBJ2-1	CASSLGGSGSYNEQFF
TRBV28	TRBJ2-2	CASSSLPKDIKSGELFF
TRBV9	TRBJ2-1	CASSVVGTSSNEQFF
TRBV5-4	TRBJ1-2	CASSLQGLYGYTF
TRBV10-3	TRBJ2-7	CATNIPGDPSYEQYF
TRBV2	TRBJ2-2	CAKLRDRNTGELFF
TRBV7-8	TRBJ1-5	CASSLGLYQPQHF
TRBV6-1	TRBJ1-5	CASRQGGNQPQHF
TRBV7-2	TRBJ2-5	CASSFRLAPGGETQYF
TRBV5-1	TRBJ1-5	CASSLGTVKNQPQHF
TRBV29-1	TRBJ2-5	CSVQTGYGETQYF
TRBV4-3	TRBJ1-2	CASSQAGQGTPVYGYTF
TRBV30	TRBJ1-4	CAWSVQQTNEKLFF
TRBV6-5	TRBJ2-5	CASSPFYSQETQYF
TRBV9	TRBJ2-7	CASSVDFRDEQYF
TRBV19	TRBJ2-7	CASSIERGSYEQYF
TRBV27	TRBJ1-5	CASSLLPGDGGNQPQHF
TRBV5-6	TRBJ2-1	CASSTSGSSYNEQFF
TRBV7-9	TRBJ2-2	CASSRPGLAINTGELFF
TRBV10-3	TRBJ2-7	CAISPAGADYEQYF
TRBV4-2	TRBJ2-1	CASSQDGTGTGPNNEQFF
TRBV14	TRBJ2-1	CASSITSGSEQFF
TRBV2	TRBJ2-6	CASRPGQGVSGANVLTF
TRBV28	TRBJ2-1	CASSSHFREGTANNEQFF
TRBV18	TRBJ1-3	CASSPGQQAFGNTIYF
TRBV10-1	TRBJ1-1	CASSEGRGSWSNTEAFF
TRBV7-9	TRBJ2-2	CASSLYTNTGELFF